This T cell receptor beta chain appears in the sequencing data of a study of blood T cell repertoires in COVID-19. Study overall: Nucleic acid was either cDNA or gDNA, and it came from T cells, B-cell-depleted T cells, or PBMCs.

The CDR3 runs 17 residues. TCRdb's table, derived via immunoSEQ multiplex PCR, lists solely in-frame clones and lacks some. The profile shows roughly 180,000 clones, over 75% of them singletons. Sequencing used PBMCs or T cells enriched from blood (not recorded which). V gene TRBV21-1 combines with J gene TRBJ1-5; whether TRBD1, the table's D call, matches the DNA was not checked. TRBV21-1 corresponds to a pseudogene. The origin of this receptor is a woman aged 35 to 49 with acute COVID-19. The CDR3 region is CASSKAMWTGIKQPQHF. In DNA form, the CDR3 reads TGTGCCAGCAGCAAAGCAATGTGGACAGGGATCAAACAGCCCCAGCATTTT.